The 13 T cell receptor beta chains in this list originate from one sample, sequenced in a study of T cells in Graves' hyperthyroidism and ophthalmopathy. TCR beta CDR3 region amplification was performed from RNA transcripts. During a first-round RT-PCR of the TCR CDR3, the HTBI primer set was used. TCRdb re-analysed the multiplex PCR reads in MiXCR, keeping a single row per CDR3 protein. The repertoire holds fewer than 400,000 distinct CDR3 sequences, with 15% to 18% as singletons. Sequencing input: blood. All receptors derive from a woman between 18 and 30 years old with Graves' hyperthyroidism that later progressed to Graves' ophthalmopathy.

This clonotype showed up just a few times. The chain is built from TRBV5-1 and TRBJ2-1; D not certain. Trimming removed 4 bases from V and 8 bases from J, with 19 bases in between. The CDR3 runs to 15 residues. The germline V gene has CDR1 SGHRS and CDR2 YFSETQ. Written as DNA, the CDR3 is TGCGCCAGCAGCCCGGAACTGGACCCAAGCGATGAGCAGTTCTTC. Its translation: CASSPELDPSDEQFF.

This clonotype was counted only a few times. This chain connects TRBV6-9 to TRBJ2-7; TRBD1 aligns across 7 bases. This CDR3 region has 15 residues. Trimming removed 4 bases from V and 9 bases from J; junction bases left unmatched: 15. Looked up from germline, CDR1 is MNHGY and CDR2 is SVAAGI. CDR3 residues: CASSFYSGTADGQYF. In DNA form, the CDR3 reads TGTGCCAGCAGTTTCTATTCCGGGACAGCCGACGGGCAGTACTTC.

This clonotype was detected ten times or more. The gene calls are TRBV7-3 and TRBJ2-3; a weak D match, TRBD1 (5 bases). Between the trimmed V and J ends, which lost 2 bases and 3 bases, there was a span of 9 bases. Looked up from germline, CDR1 is SGHTA and CDR2 is FQGTGA. The CDR3 totals 14 residues. The CDR3 is CASSLEQATDTQYF. The CDR3 DNA is TGTGCCAGCAGCTTAGAACAGGCGACAGATACGCAGTATTTT.

The rearrangement joins TRBV5-1 to TRBJ2-2, with 7 bases that match TRBD2. J was trimmed by 4 bases and V by 4 bases; bases with no gene match: 13. Germline-derived CDR1 and CDR2 are SGHRS and YFSETQ. This CDR3 has 17 residues. The CDR3 DNA reads as TGCGCCAGCAGCCCCTCTGCCGGGGGGAGGGGCACCGGGGAGCTGTTTTTT. It codes for CASSPSAGGRGTGELFF.

This clonotype was recorded at least ten times. V usage is TRBV7-9 and J usage is TRBJ2-3; D gene ambiguous. The CDR3 runs 16 residues. Germline CDR1 and CDR2: SEHNR and FQNEAQ (reference sequence). The V gene lost 0 bases and the J gene lost 2 bases, with 12 bases spanning the gap. The CDR3 sequence is CASSLALGHLTDTQYF. Here the CDR3 DNA reads TGTGCCAGCAGCTTAGCGCTCGGGCACCTCACAGATACGCAGTATTTT.

This clonotype was detected a few times. The chain combines TRBV6-1 with TRBJ1-5, with unresolved D. CDR1 and CDR2 from the germline V gene are MNHNS and SASEGT. Trimming cost V 6 bases and J 5 bases, with 11 bases left between them. The CDR3 has 13 residues. The CDR3 bases are TGTGCCAGCAGCCAACGCGGGGATCAGCCCCAGCATTTT. Its translation: CASSQRGDQPQHF.

This clonotype showed up many times. The chain combines TRBV18 with TRBJ2-1; no clear D. V was pared by 3 bases and J by 9 bases, with 15 bases between. Germline values: CDR1 KGHSH, CDR2 LQKENI. The CDR3 spans 14 residues. The CDR3 coding sequence is TGTGCCAGCTCACCCCGGAAGCTACCGGTTGAGCAGTTCTTC. Protein: CASSPRKLPVEQFF.

The V gene is TRBV3-1, the J gene TRBJ1-1; 9 bases agree with TRBD1. Germline lookup yields CDR1 LGHDT and CDR2 YNNKEL (reference sequence). The CDR3 is 15 residues long. The ends lost 4 bases at V and 6 bases at J; junction bases unmatched: 9. The CDR3 bases are TGTGCCAGCAGCCCTACCGGACAGGGGTTCTCTGAAGCTTTCTTT. This translates into CASSPTGQGFSEAFF.

At least ten counts were recorded for this clonotype. This chain joins TRBV5-5 and TRBJ2-1; 8 bases are a match to TRBD1. The CDR3 sequence is 15 residues long. Germline CDR1 and CDR2: SGHKS and YYEKEE (reference sequence). The trim removed 4 bases at V and 6 bases at J, leaving 9 bases unmatched. In nucleotides, the CDR3 is TGTGCCAGCAGCCTGACGGACAGGGAGTTCAATGAGCAGTTCTTC. It is translated as CASSLTDREFNEQFF. Drawing the rest from reference TRBV5-5 and TRBJ2-1, the complete variable domain is DAGVTQSPTHLIKTRGQQVTLRCSPISGHKSVSWYQQVLGQGPQFIFQYYEKEERGRGNFPDRFSARQFPNYSSELNVNALLLGDSALYLCASSLTDREFNEQFFGPGTRLTVL.

This clonotype was counted ten times or more. This rearrangement joins TRBV20-1 to TRBJ1-5; D remains unclear. This CDR3 comprises 13 residues. Trimming removed 2 bases at V and 3 bases at J, with 8 bases between. CDR1 and CDR2 from the germline V gene are DFQATT and SNEGSKA (reference sequence). The CDR3 DNA is TGCAGTGCTAGACGGGAGCACAATCAGCCCCAGCATTTT. The encoded protein is CSARREHNQPQHF.

This clonotype has at least ten counts. The chain couples TRBV12-3 or TRBV12-4 to TRBJ2-7; no reliable D call. The CDR3 sequence is 13 residues long. Deletions cut 11 bases from V and 7 bases from J, with 21 bases between. CDR3 region: CASTEGPPREQYF. CDR3 nucleotide sequence: TGTGCCTCCACGGAAGGTCCTCCGAGGGAGCAGTACTTC.

This clonotype was picked up a small number of times. Written as DNA, the CDR3 is TGTGCCAGCAGCTTAGAGGGACTAGCGGGAGGAGGTACCGGGGAGCTGTTTTTT. This sequence encodes CASSLEGLAGGGTGELFF. The J gene is TRBJ2-2, the V gene TRBV13, with 15 bases identical to TRBD2. CDR1 is PRHDT, CDR2 FYEKMQ, per germline (reference sequence). CDR3 length: 18 amino acids. V was pared by 1 base and J by 5 bases, with 5 bases of the junction left unmatched.

The table lists this clonotype with a few counts. The V and J genes are TRBV19 and TRBJ2-7; 8 bases map to TRBD1. Per the germline V gene, CDR1 is LNHDA and CDR2 is SQIVND (reference sequence). The V gene end was trimmed by 3 bases and the J gene end by 3 bases; junction bases not matched to a gene: 7. The CDR3 totals 15 residues. The CDR3 protein is CASSISQGAVYEQYF. As DNA, the CDR3 is TGTGCCAGTAGTATTTCGCAGGGGGCGGTCTACGAGCAGTACTTC.